Below are 27 T cell receptor beta chains sequenced from a single sample in a study of T cell repertoires in cytomegalovirus infection. No cognate antigen is known for these TCRs. TCRdb re-derived calls from the reads in MiXCR, one entry per CDR3 protein. The sample consists of approximately 1,000,000 distinct CDR3 sequences, approximately 31% of them appearing once. The source material was cultured CD8+ T cells from PBMCs, sampled from culture after CMV antigen stimulation. The receptors stem from a human donor in good health (CMV status not recorded). Some clones in this sample may be carry-over from other donors' samples.

This clonotype was observed many times. The V gene is TRBV7-6, the J gene TRBJ2-7; 8 bases match TRBD1. Germline V gives CDR1 SGHVS, CDR2 FNYEAQ. The CDR3 is 14 amino acids. The V and J ends lost 1 base and 7 bases, in that order; junction bases with no gene match: 6. CDR3 loop: CASSLEVTGVEQYV. The CDR3 coding sequence is TGTGCCAGCAGCTTAGAAGTGACAGGGGTAGAGCAGTACGTC.

This clonotype was observed once. One junction end does not reproduce the germline sequence, and a read error may be involved. The rearrangement uses TRBV9 and TRBJ1-2; TRBD1 agrees at 7 bases. The CDR3 sequence is 15 residues long. Germline CDR1 and CDR2: SGDLS and YYNGEE. CDR3 coding DNA: TGTGTCAGCAGCGAGGGACAGCCCACTAAAGGCGGCTACACCTTC. It specifies CVSSEGQPTKGGYTF.

This clonotype has ten or more counts. This chain connects TRBV7-8 to TRBJ2-6, with a possible D match to TRBD2 (5 bases). The CDR3 is 18 amino acids. The ends were cut back, 7 bases at V and 0 bases at J, with 19 bases in the middle. The germline V gene has CDR1 SGHVS and CDR2 FQNEAQ. CDR3 loop: CASTSSEGTSSGANVLTF. In DNA, the CDR3 is TGTGCCAGCACCTCCTCTGAGGGAACTAGCTCTGGGGCCAACGTCCTGACTTTC.

In its sample, this clonotype was seen a few times. The chain is built from TRBV27 and TRBJ1-3; unclear D gene. CDR3 size: 15 residues. V dropped 0 bases and J dropped 1 base, with 7 bases sitting between them. The V gene's germline CDR1 is MNHEY and CDR2 SMNVEV (reference sequence). This CDR3 is CASSLSLASGNTIYF. CDR3 bases: TGTGCCAGCAGTTTATCGTTGGCTTCTGGAAACACCATATATTTT.

The sample holds many counts of this clonotype. J is TRBJ1-1 and V is TRBV7-2; possible D gene TRBD1, 6 bases. The length of the CDR3 is 14 residues. Germline CDR1 SGHTA, CDR2 FQGNSA. V lost 2 bases and J lost 7, with 14 bases in between. The CDR3 sequence: CASSLTGASGEAFF. DNA of the CDR3: TGTGCCAGCAGCTTAACGGGGGCATCGGGTGAAGCTTTCTTT.

The chain joins TRBV7-9 to TRBJ1-4; TRBD1 agrees at 8 bases. The V gene end was trimmed by 4 bases and the J gene end by 5 bases; junction bases not matched to a gene: 6. This CDR3 has 15 amino acids. Germline CDR1 reads SEHNR; CDR2 reads FQNEAQ (reference sequence). Written as DNA, the CDR3 is TGTGCCAGCAGCTATCCGGGACAGGCGAATGAAAAACTGTTTTTT. Its protein product is CASSYPGQANEKLFF.

As concerns this clonotype: One end of the junction fails to match germline, which may point to a read error. The chain carries TRBV10-3 and TRBJ1-1; D ambiguous. Per germline, CDR1 ENHRY and CDR2 SYGVKD. The CDR3 totals 11 residues. CDR3 sequence: CAISESADFLF. CDR3 DNA: TGTGCCATCAGTGAGTCTGCCGACTTTCTCTTT.

Concerning this clonotype itself: A much bigger clone sits one base away, suggesting this may be a read error. V gene TRBV5-5 combines with J gene TRBJ2-2; D is tentatively TRBD1 or TRBD2 (6 bases each). Germline-derived CDR1 and CDR2 are SGHKS and YYEKEE (reference sequence). Trimming pared 7 bases from V and 3 bases from J, leaving 7 bases between. The CDR3 covers 12 residues. CDR3: CASGGHTGELFF. The CDR3 DNA reads TGTGCCAGCGGGGGGCACACCGGGGAGCTGTTTTTT. The full variable domain, rest sourced from reference TRBV5-5 and TRBJ2-2, is DAGVTQSPTHLIKTRGQQVTLRCSPISGHKSVSWYQQVLGQGPQFIFQYYEKEERGRGNFPDRFSARQFPNYSSELNVNALLLGDSALYLCASGGHTGELFFGEGSRLTVL.

This chain uses TRBV12-3 or TRBV12-4 with TRBJ1-1; 10 nucleotides line up with TRBD1. The CDR3 is made up of 16 amino acids. The V and J ends lost 5 bases and 0 bases, in that order; junction bases with no gene match: 6. The CDR3 coding sequence is TGTGCCAGCAGTACCGGGGACAGGGGCATGAACACTGAAGCTTTCTTT. It is translated as CASSTGDRGMNTEAFF.

The chain joins TRBV4-2 to TRBJ1-2; D possibly corresponds to TRBD1 (6 bases). This CDR3 is 12 amino acids long. Germline values: CDR1 LGHNA, CDR2 YNFKEQ. Trimming removed 4 bases at V and 12 bases at J, with 15 bases between. The CDR3 DNA is TGTGCCAGCAGCCTTGACAGGCGCGGAAACACCTTC. Protein: CASSLDRRGNTF.

The V gene is TRBV15, the J gene TRBJ1-3, with a weak D call TRBD1 (5 bases). With 6 bases removed from V and 0 bases from J, the gap between germline ends came to 15 bases. There are 16 residues in the CDR3. CDR1 LNHNV and CDR2 YYDKDF come from the germline V gene (reference sequence). This CDR3 is CATSIWGSPSGNTIYF. CDR3 nucleotides: TGTGCCACCAGTATTTGGGGCTCACCCTCTGGAAACACCATATATTTT. Looking up the rest from reference TRBV15 and TRBJ1-3 gives the full variable domain: DAMVIQNPRYQVTQFGKPVTLSCSQTLNHNVMYWYQQKSSQAPKLLFHYYDKDFNNEADTPDNFQSRRPNTSFCFLDIRSPGLGDTAMYLCATSIWGSPSGNTIYFGEGSWLTVV.

This clonotype was observed at least ten times. V and J are TRBV7-8 and TRBJ2-7; 7 bases map to TRBD1. V gave up 4 bases and J gave up 4 bases; unmatched junction bases: 13. The CDR3 has 16 residues. The germline CDR1 and CDR2 sequences are SGHVS and FQNEAQ. The CDR3 bases are TGTGCCAGCAGCTCCAGACAGGGAGACACCCGATACGAGCAGTACTTC. Its translation: CASSSRQGDTRYEQYF.

V gene TRBV7-4 combines with J gene TRBJ1-1; TRBD1 agrees at 10 bases. CDR1 and CDR2 from the germline V gene are SGHVT and SQSDAQ. After removal of 3 bases from V and 4 bases from J, the junction contained 5 bases not matched to a gene. The length of the CDR3 is 15 residues. The CDR3 DNA follows: TGTGCCAGCAGCTTCGACAGGGGGCGCATCACTGAAGCTTTCTTT. It encodes CASSFDRGRITEAFF.

This clonotype showed up just a few times. This rearrangement joins TRBV2 to TRBJ2-5; D is perhaps TRBD1 or TRBD2 (5 bases each). The CDR3 is 16 residues long. The V end lost 3 bases, the J end lost 5 bases, and 19 bases lay between the germline ends. The germline V gene encodes CDR1 SNHLY and CDR2 FYNNEI. This chain's CDR3 is CASSDPVGVRMETQYF. In DNA form, the CDR3 reads TGTGCCAGCAGTGATCCTGTGGGGGTTAGGATGGAGACCCAGTACTTC.

The gene calls are TRBV2 and TRBJ1-4; D might be TRBD1 (5 bases). The CDR3 contains 15 residues. Trimming cost V 6 bases and J 4 bases, with 15 bases left between them. The germline CDR1 and CDR2 sequences are SNHLY and FYNNEI. The CDR3 nucleotides are TGTGCCAGCAGACCCCGACAGCAATTTAATGAAAAACTGTTTTTT. This translates into CASRPRQQFNEKLFF.

In its sample, this clonotype was seen a few times. This sequence joins TRBV7-2 and TRBJ2-7; 7 positions match TRBD1. V dropped 8 bases and J dropped 2; count of bases not matched to a gene: 6. Germline V gene lookup returns CDR1 SGHTA and CDR2 FQGNSA. CDR3 size: 13 residues. CDR3 bases: TGTGCCAGCGTGGGGACAGCCGCCTACGAGCAGTACTTC. It encodes CASVGTAAYEQYF.

The chain uses TRBV29-1 and TRBJ2-1; no clear D gene. This CDR3 region has 15 residues. The V end was cut by 2 bases, the J end by 0 bases, with 11 bases between. Germline V gene data show CDR1 as SQVTM and CDR2 as ANQGSEA. The CDR3 spells CSVEWRESSYNEQFF. In nucleotides, the CDR3 is TGCAGCGTTGAATGGCGAGAGAGCTCCTACAATGAGCAGTTCTTC.

The gene calls are TRBV10-1 and TRBJ1-2; TRBD1 might be the D (6 bases). V gave up 3 bases and J gave up 2 bases, with 25 bases separating them. CDR3 length: 19 residues. Germline assignment: CDR1 WNHNN and CDR2 SYGVQD (reference sequence). The CDR3 spells CASSDSARVGTPENYGYTF. DNA of the CDR3: TGCGCCAGCAGTGACTCGGCACGGGTCGGGACACCTGAAAACTATGGCTACACCTTC.

A remark on this clonotype: The junction and the germline gene differ at one end; a read error may be behind it. This chain joins TRBV7-2 and TRBJ2-3, with 9 bases identical to TRBD2. CDR3 length equals 11 residues. Germline loops: CDR1 SGHTA, CDR2 FQGNSA. CDR3 DNA: TGTGCCAGCAGCTTAGGGATAGCGGGGGACTTT. As protein: CASSLGIAGDF.

This chain uses TRBV7-9 with TRBJ2-2, with D maybe TRBD1 (5 bases). This CDR3 has 14 amino acids. Germline-derived CDR1 and CDR2 are SEHNR and FQNEAQ (reference sequence). V lost 5 bases and J lost 7, with 14 bases in between. DNA of the CDR3: TGTGCCAGCAGCCCTATACAGGCAATCGGGGAGCTGTTTTTT. Translating it yields CASSPIQAIGELFF.

The V and J genes are TRBV5-1 and TRBJ1-1; 7 bases are a match to TRBD1. J was trimmed by 6 bases and V by 0 bases; bases with no gene match: 8. CDR3 length equals 15 residues. From germline, CDR1 is SGHRS and CDR2 YFSETQ. As DNA, the CDR3 is TGCGCCAGCAGCTTGGCCATAGGGGGCACCCCTGAAGCTTTCTTT. This translates into CASSLAIGGTPEAFF.

This clonotype came up a few times. This rearrangement joins TRBV19 to TRBJ1-1, with D perhaps matching TRBD1 (5 bases). Germline V CDR1 and CDR2: LNHDA, SQIVND (reference sequence). CDR3 size: 14 residues. The germline V and J ends were trimmed by 3 bases and 2 bases, with 10 bases remaining between them. CDR3 DNA: TGTGCCAGTAGTATTGTCCAGGGAAACACTGAAGCTTTCTTT. It translates to CASSIVQGNTEAFF.

V gene TRBV24-1 combines with J gene TRBJ2-2; D not certain. The CDR3 extends over 12 amino acids. The germline V gene has CDR1 KGHDR and CDR2 SFDVKD. Trimming removed 9 bases at V and 5 bases at J, with 9 bases between. The CDR3 spells CATFGETGELFF. The CDR3 DNA sequence: TGTGCCACCTTTGGGGAAACCGGGGAGCTGTTTTTT.

This clonotype was seen at least ten times. This chain joins TRBV12-3 or TRBV12-4 and TRBJ2-3; 9 bases fit TRBD1. J was trimmed by 3 bases and V by 5 bases; bases with no gene match: 9. This CDR3 contains 16 residues. The CDR3 nucleotides are TGTGCCAGCAGTCCCCGGGGACAGGGTGAGACAGATACGCAGTATTTT. Its protein is CASSPRGQGETDTQYF.

J is TRBJ2-1 and V is TRBV28; weak D call: TRBD2 (6 bases). Germline CDR1 and CDR2: MDHEN and SYDVKM. The V gene lost 6 bases and the J gene lost 5 bases, with 20 bases spanning the gap. This CDR3 has 16 residues. The CDR3 protein is CASSPGTFYEDNEQFF. For the CDR3, the DNA is TGTGCCAGCAGCCCTGGGACTTTCTACGAAGACAATGAGCAGTTCTTC.

The table lists this clonotype with a few counts. The chain links TRBV7-9 to TRBJ2-1; D unclear. CDR1 and CDR2 from the germline V gene are SEHNR and FQNEAQ (reference sequence). The CDR3 spans 16 residues. The V end lost 1 base, the J end lost 8 bases, and 18 bases lay between the germline ends. The CDR3 sequence is CASSLVVNDLLHEQFF. The CDR3 nucleotides read TGTGCCAGCAGCTTAGTAGTAAACGACCTCCTCCATGAGCAGTTCTTC.

The chain joins TRBV6-6 to TRBJ2-2; maybe TRBD1 (5 bases). This CDR3 region has 20 residues. V was trimmed by 0 bases and J by 0 bases, leaving 20 bases between them. Per germline, CDR1 MNHNY and CDR2 SVGAGI (reference sequence). The CDR3 DNA sequence: TGTGCCAGCAGTTACTCGATGATCAGGGTTGGGATCACGAACACCGGGGAGCTGTTTTTT. It specifies CASSYSMIRVGITNTGELFF.